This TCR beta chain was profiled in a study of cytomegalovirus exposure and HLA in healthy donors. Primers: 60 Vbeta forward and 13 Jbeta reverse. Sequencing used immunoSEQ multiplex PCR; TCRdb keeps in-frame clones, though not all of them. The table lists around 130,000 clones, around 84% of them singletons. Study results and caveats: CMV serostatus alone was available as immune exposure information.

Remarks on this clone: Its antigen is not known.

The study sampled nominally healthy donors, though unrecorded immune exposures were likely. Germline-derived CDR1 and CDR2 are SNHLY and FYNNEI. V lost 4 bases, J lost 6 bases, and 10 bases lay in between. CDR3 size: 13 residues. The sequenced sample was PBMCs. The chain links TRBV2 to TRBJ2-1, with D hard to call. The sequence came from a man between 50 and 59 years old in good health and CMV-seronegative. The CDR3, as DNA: TGTGCCAGCAGTGGATTACATCGCAATGAGCAGTTCTTC. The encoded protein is CASSGLHRNEQFF.